This T cell receptor beta chain is from a study of PD-L1 blockade in urothelial cancer. Study summary: Male patients with bladder-origin urothelial cancer numbered about 90% of the 29.

TCRdb keeps only in-frame clones here, not all; method: immunoSEQ multiplex PCR. The data contain approximately 40,000 clones, 75% to 90% of them seen just once; the ten biggest clones take up roughly 23%. J was trimmed by 10 bases and V by 1 base; bases with no gene match: 5. Germline-derived CDR1 and CDR2 are SGHRS and YFSETQ. This CDR3 region has 13 residues. Time point noted: peripheral blood 6 weeks after treatment start. The chain combines TRBV5-1 with TRBJ2-5, with 9 bases fitting TRBD2. The sequencing used PBMCs, collected around atezolizumab (anti-PD-L1) treatment. The TCR comes from a man aged 60 to 75 with urothelial cancer. As DNA, the CDR3 is TGCGCCAGCAGCTTGAGGCTAGCGGGGATCCAGTACTTC. Its protein product is CASSLRLAGIQYF.